This entry lists 24 T cell receptor beta chains sequenced from one sample in a study of T cells in narcolepsy. Assay: immunoSEQ multiplex PCR; the TCRdb copy retains only in-frame clones and omits some. This table has fewer than 30,000 clones, 75% to 90% appearing once. Sequencing was carried out using CD45RA- memory CD4+ T cells from PBMCs. The receptors stem from a human donor with narcolepsy.

This chain links TRBV7-9 with TRBJ1-5; TRBD1 matches at 8 bases. There are 16 residues in the CDR3. Germline CDR1 is SEHNR and CDR2 is FQNEAQ (reference sequence). J gave up 9 bases and V 4 bases, and 14 bases lay outside the gene matches. CDR3 in amino acids: CASSSGLGQTGGPQHF. For the CDR3, the DNA is TGTGCCAGCAGCTCCGGCTTGGGCCAAACAGGGGGGCCCCAGCATTTT.

The rearrangement links TRBV5-1 to TRBJ2-2, with 8 bases aligning to TRBD1. V dropped 0 bases and J dropped 3; count of bases not matched to a gene: 1. Germline loops: CDR1 SGHRS, CDR2 YFSETQ. The CDR3 loop spans 15 amino acids. The CDR3 bases are TGCGCCAGCAGCTTGGGACAGGGGTACACCGGGGAGCTGTTTTTT. Translated, it gives CASSLGQGYTGELFF.

The chain recombines TRBV7-2 with TRBJ1-6; 7 nucleotides match TRBD1. CDR3 length: 17 residues. Trimming removed 8 bases from V and 5 bases from J; junction bases left unmatched: 15. Germline V gives CDR1 SGHTA, CDR2 FQGNSA. Written as DNA, the CDR3 is TGTGCCAGCGGCCCCCTACAGGGGTCGTCGAATAATTCACCCCTCCACTTT. Amino acid sequence: CASGPLQGSSNNSPLHF. Supplemented by reference TRBV7-2 and TRBJ1-6, the full variable domain reads GAGVSQSPSNKVTEKGKDVELRCDPISGHTALYWYRQSLGQGLEFLIYFQGNSAPDKSGLPSDRFSAERTGGSVSTLTIQRTQQEDSAVYLCASGPLQGSSNNSPLHFGNGTRLTVT.

This clone was seen a single time. This chain uses TRBV2 with TRBJ2-1; tentatively, D is TRBD2 (6 bases). The CDR3 has 14 residues. Trimming cost V 3 bases and J 2 bases, with 8 bases left between them. Germline assignment: CDR1 SNHLY and CDR2 FYNNEI. CDR3: CASSESGAYNEQFF. The CDR3 DNA sequence: TGTGCCAGCAGTGAGTCGGGAGCCTACAATGAGCAGTTCTTC.

The rearrangement links TRBV30 to TRBJ1-4; tentatively, D is TRBD1 (6 bases). Germline assignment: CDR1 GTSNPN and CDR2 SVGIG (reference sequence). Trimming stripped 0 bases from V and 10 bases from J, with 15 bases between. CDR3 length: 14 amino acids. The CDR3: CAWSVPEAGVKLFF. CDR3 DNA sequence: TGTGCCTGGAGTGTACCGGAGGCAGGGGTAAAACTGTTTTTT.

The genes are TRBV5-5 and TRBJ1-4, with a tentative D call TRBD1 (5 bases). Germline CDR1 is SGHKS and CDR2 is YYEKEE (reference sequence). V lost 4 bases and J 6 bases, leaving 10 bases between the germline ends. The CDR3 sequence is 13 residues long. CDR3 sequence (DNA): TGTGCCAGCAGCCGCGGAGGGGATGAAAAACTGTTTTTT. This translates into CASSRGGDEKLFF.

The chain uses TRBV28 and TRBJ1-4; D is perhaps TRBD1 (5 bases). The V gene's germline CDR1 is MDHEN and CDR2 SYDVKM. The CDR3 totals 11 residues. Trimming pared 7 bases from V and 8 bases from J, leaving 8 bases between. CDR3 loop: CASKGREKLFF. For the CDR3, the DNA is TGTGCCAGCAAGGGGCGGGAAAAACTGTTTTTT.

The genes are TRBV7-8 and TRBJ2-5; 7 bases align to TRBD2. Germline V gene lookup returns CDR1 SGHVS and CDR2 FQNEAQ. This CDR3 contains 13 residues. The V gene end was trimmed by 3 bases and the J gene end by 5 bases; junction bases not matched to a gene: 3. In DNA, the CDR3 is TGTGCCAGCAGCTTGACTAGCAGGGAGACCCAGTACTTC. Its translation is CASSLTSRETQYF.

V usage is TRBV18 and J usage is TRBJ1-1; no firm D call. Trimming cost V 4 bases and J 0 bases, with 18 bases left between them. Germline V gene lookup returns CDR1 KGHSH and CDR2 LQKENI. There are 17 residues in the CDR3. CDR3 in amino acids: CASSREASQLMNTEAFF. In DNA form, the CDR3 reads TGTGCCAGCTCACGGGAGGCATCTCAACTAATGAACACTGAAGCTTTCTTT.

CDR3: CASSREPTSGSYNEQYF. As DNA, the CDR3 is TGTGCCAGCAGCCGAGAACCGACTAGCGGGAGTTACAACGAGCAGTACTTC. J is TRBJ2-7 and V is TRBV4-2; TRBD2 agrees at 12 bases. The trim removed 4 bases at V and 5 bases at J, leaving 12 bases unmatched. This CDR3 region has 17 residues. CDR1 and CDR2 from the germline V gene are LGHNA and YNFKEQ.

The chain is built from TRBV27 and TRBJ2-1; TRBD2 agrees at 7 bases. CDR1 is MNHEY and CDR2 is SMNVEV in the germline V gene (reference sequence). The V segment lost 7 bases and the J segment 5 bases; nucleotides outside the gene matches: 8. The CDR3 is made up of 14 amino acids. The CDR3 DNA reads TGTGCCAGCACACCCAGCGGGATGCACAATGAGCAGTTCTTC. Amino acid sequence: CASTPSGMHNEQFF.

The rearrangement uses TRBV5-1 and TRBJ2-7, with D perhaps TRBD1 (5 bases). V was cut by 0 bases and J by 2 bases, with 12 bases left in between. The CDR3 contains 15 residues. The germline CDR1 and CDR2 sequences are SGHRS and YFSETQ. CDR3 in amino acids: CASSLGAQGPYEQYF. The CDR3 DNA reads as TGCGCCAGCAGCTTGGGGGCCCAGGGCCCCTACGAGCAGTACTTC.

This clone appeared a few times. The rearrangement uses TRBV7-9 and TRBJ2-3; D not resolved. The CDR3 length is 12 residues. Trimming removed 1 base from V and 8 bases from J, with 7 bases in between. CDR1 and CDR2 (germline): SEHNR, FQNEAQ (reference sequence). The CDR3 sequence is CASSLVSGTQYF. The CDR3 DNA follows: TGTGCCAGCAGCTTAGTTTCGGGTACGCAGTATTTT.

V gene TRBV27 combines with J gene TRBJ1-2; D is possibly TRBD1 (5 bases). In germline, CDR1 is MNHEY, CDR2 SMNVEV (reference sequence). V was trimmed by 4 bases and J by 6 bases, leaving 12 bases between them. This CDR3 has 13 amino acids. The CDR3 spells CASSYRPRHGYTF. The CDR3 DNA reads as TGTGCCAGCAGTTACAGGCCCCGCCATGGCTACACCTTC.

This clone was picked up a small number of times. The rearrangement joins TRBV29-1 to TRBJ1-1; the D is unclear. This CDR3 spans 13 amino acids. Germline loops: CDR1 SQVTM, CDR2 ANQGSEA. CDR3 protein: CSRREERSAEAFF. In DNA form, the CDR3 reads TGCAGTCGGAGGGAGGAAAGGAGCGCTGAAGCTTTCTTT.

V gene TRBV27 combines with J gene TRBJ2-3, with 9 bases fitting TRBD2. CDR1 and CDR2 (germline): MNHEY, SMNVEV (reference sequence). V dropped 7 bases and J dropped 0; count of bases not matched to a gene: 14. The CDR3 length is 18 residues. The CDR3 DNA reads as TGTGCCAGCACCACTGAGGCGGGAGGGAGCCCTAGCACAGATACGCAGTATTTT. Amino acid sequence: CASTTEAGGSPSTDTQYF.

The chain employs TRBV7-9 and TRBJ1-5, with no clear D. The CDR3 consists of 13 residues. The germline gives CDR1 SEHNR, CDR2 FQNEAQ (reference sequence). Trimming took off 7 bases at V and 0 bases at J, with 7 bases between the two ends. The CDR3 loop is CASKKLSNQPQHF. DNA for the CDR3: TGTGCCAGCAAGAAGCTTAGCAATCAGCCCCAGCATTTT. Together with reference TRBV7-9 and TRBJ1-5, the CDR3 gives the full variable domain: DTGVSQNPRHKITKRGQNVTFRCDPISEHNRLYWYRQTLGQGPEFLTYFQNEAQLEKSRLLSDRFSAERPKGSFSTLEIQRTEQGDSAMYLCASKKLSNQPQHFGDGTRLSIL.

In its sample, this clone was seen once. Here the CDR3 DNA reads TGTGCCAGCAGCCATTCCTCGTCGGCGGGAGGACAAAATGAGCAGTTCTTC. Amino acids: CASSHSSSAGGQNEQFF. The chain employs TRBV4-2 and TRBJ2-1, with TRBD2 matching over 8 bases. V trimming: 3 bases; J trimming: 7 bases; junction bases outside the gene matches: 14. The CDR3 is made up of 17 amino acids. Looked up from germline, CDR1 is LGHNA and CDR2 is YNFKEQ.

This clone was seen only once. V gene TRBV7-9 combines with J gene TRBJ2-6; tentatively, D is TRBD1 (6 bases). The ends were cut back, 6 bases at V and 0 bases at J, with 18 bases in the middle. This CDR3 contains 18 residues. Germline CDR1 reads SEHNR; CDR2 reads FQNEAQ (reference sequence). Here the CDR3 reads CASSHFWDTVSGANVLTF. CDR3 nucleotide sequence: TGTGCCAGCAGTCATTTTTGGGACACTGTCTCTGGGGCCAACGTCCTGACTTTC.

The chain has TRBV28 and TRBJ2-5, with 7 bases aligning to TRBD1. V dropped 3 bases and J dropped 5; count of bases not matched to a gene: 9. The germline V gene has CDR1 MDHEN and CDR2 SYDVKM. This CDR3 has 15 residues. This chain's CDR3 is CASSFSIGTAETQYF. The CDR3 nucleotides are TGTGCCAGCAGTTTTAGTATTGGGACAGCTGAGACCCAGTACTTC.

The chain combines TRBV7-8 with TRBJ2-2; TRBD1 matches 7 bases. CDR3 length: 16 residues. The V and J ends lost 1 base and 2 bases, in that order; junction bases with no gene match: 4. Germline V gene data show CDR1 as SGHVS and CDR2 as FQNEAQ. The CDR3 sequence: CASSLGEGANTGELFF. CDR3 nucleotide sequence: TGTGCCAGCAGCTTAGGAGAGGGGGCAAACACCGGGGAGCTGTTTTTT.

This chain links TRBV4-2 with TRBJ2-1; unclear D gene. Trimming shortened V by 1 base and J by 0 bases, and 7 bases separated the two germline ends. Germline assignment: CDR1 LGHNA and CDR2 YNFKEQ. The CDR3 runs 15 residues. CDR3 coding DNA: TGTGCCAGCAGCCAAGCGCGAAGCTCCTACAATGAGCAGTTCTTC. It yields the protein CASSQARSSYNEQFF.

The chain employs TRBV5-1 and TRBJ2-3, with 8 bases lining up with TRBD1. The V gene end was trimmed by 5 bases and the J gene end by 2 bases; junction bases not matched to a gene: 7. This CDR3 comprises 15 residues. Germline V lookup: CDR1 SGHRS, CDR2 YFSETQ. The CDR3 region has the DNA TGCGCCAGCAGAAGCTCGGACAGGGTCACAGATACGCAGTATTTT. Protein sequence: CASRSSDRVTDTQYF.

Details on this clone: Because the CDR3's place on the DNA is in doubt, the DNA is left out and the CDR3 is given as listed by TCRdb. The gene calls are TRBV7-2 and TRBJ1-6. The CDR3 has 15 residues if both end residues are counted. Germline-derived CDR1 and CDR2 are SGHTA and FQGNSA. The CDR3 reads CASSLYFGGDSPLHF.